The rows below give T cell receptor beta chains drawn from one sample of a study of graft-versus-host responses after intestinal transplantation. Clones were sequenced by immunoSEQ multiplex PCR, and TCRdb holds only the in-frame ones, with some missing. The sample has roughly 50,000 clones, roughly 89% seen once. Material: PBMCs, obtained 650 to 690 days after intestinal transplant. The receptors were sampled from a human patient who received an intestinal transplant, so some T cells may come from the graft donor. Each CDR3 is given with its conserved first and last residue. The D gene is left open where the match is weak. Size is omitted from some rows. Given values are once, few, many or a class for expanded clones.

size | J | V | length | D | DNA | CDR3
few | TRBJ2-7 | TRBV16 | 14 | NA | TGTGCCAGCGGACAAGGCACTGCGGCCTACGAGCAGTACTTC | CASGQGTAAYEQYF
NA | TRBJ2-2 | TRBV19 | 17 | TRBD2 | TGTGCCAGTACCTTAGGGGAGGGCTCGGGGAACACCGGGGAGCTGTTTTTT | CASTLGEGSGNTGELFF
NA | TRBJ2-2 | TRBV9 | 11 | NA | TGTGCCAGCAGCGACGCCCGGGAGCTGTTTTTT | CASSDARELFF
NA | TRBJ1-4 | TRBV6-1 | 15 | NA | TGTGCCAGTGCCAGGGGCGGGGCGGGGAATGAAAAACTGTTTTTT | CASARGGAGNEKLFF
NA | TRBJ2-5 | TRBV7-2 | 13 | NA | TGTGCCAGCAGCTTAACGAAAGGCGAGACCCAGTACTTC | CASSLTKGETQYF
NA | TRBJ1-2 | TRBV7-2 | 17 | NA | TGTGCCAGCAGCCAAGTACTCACCCCGAGGGGGAACTATGGCTACACCTTC | CASSQVLTPRGNYGYTF
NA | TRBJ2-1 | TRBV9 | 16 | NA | TGTGCCAGCAGCGTAGTGGGGGGGGCCACCTACAATGAGCAGTTCTTC | CASSVVGGATYNEQFF
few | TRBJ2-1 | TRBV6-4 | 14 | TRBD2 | TGTGCCAGCAGTGACTCGCGGGGGGGCAATGAGCAGTTCTTC | CASSDSRGGNEQFF
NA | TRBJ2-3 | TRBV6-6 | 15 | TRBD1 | TGTGCCAGCAGACTTTACAGGGGGCATACAGATACGCAGTATTTT | CASRLYRGHTDTQYF
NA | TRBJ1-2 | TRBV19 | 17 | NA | TGTGCCAGTAGTCGGGGAAGGGTCAACACCGGGGTCTATGGCTACACCTTC | CASSRGRVNTGVYGYTF
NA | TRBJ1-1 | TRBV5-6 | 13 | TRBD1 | TGTGCCAGCAGGTTTGACAGGGGCACTGAAGCTTTCTTT | CASRFDRGTEAFF
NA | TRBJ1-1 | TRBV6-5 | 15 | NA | TGTGCCAGCAGTTACATGGGACACCAGAACACTGAAGCTTTCTTT | CASSYMGHQNTEAFF
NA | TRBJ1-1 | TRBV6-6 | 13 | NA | TGTGCCAGCAGTTACTCGCTTGGGGTACGAGCTTTCTTT | CASSYSLGVRAFF
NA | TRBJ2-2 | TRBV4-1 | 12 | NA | TGCGCCAGCAGCCAGACCACCGGGGAGCTGTTTTTT | CASSQTTGELFF
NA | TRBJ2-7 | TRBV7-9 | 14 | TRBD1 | TGTGCCAGCAGCCTACCAGGGGGAATCCACGAGCAGTACTTC | CASSLPGGIHEQYF
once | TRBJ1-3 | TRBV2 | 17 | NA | TGTGCCAGCAGTGAAGGATTGGGGGTCGTCTCTGGAAACACCATATATTTT | CASSEGLGVVSGNTIYF
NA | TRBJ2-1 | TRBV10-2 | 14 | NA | TGCGCCAGCAGTTCAAACCGAGTTTACAATGAGCAGTTCTTC | CASSSNRVYNEQFF
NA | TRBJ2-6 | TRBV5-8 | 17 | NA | TGTGCCAGCAGCTGGGCGCACCAGAGCTCTGGGGCCAACGTCCTGACTTTC | CASSWAHQSSGANVLTF